Following are 10 T cell receptor beta chains from one sample sequenced in a study of T cell responses to AZD1222 COVID-19 vaccine. This table comes from immunoSEQ multiplex PCR, and its TCRdb copy is limited to in-frame clones, with some not included. The sample lists about 150,000 clones, just over 90% occurring once. The sample was peripheral blood, taken on day 0 of AZD1222 vaccination. Every receptor here comes from an adult in good health.

This rearrangement joins TRBV27 to TRBJ2-3; TRBD1 is a possible D gene (6 bases). Trimming left V 6 bases short and J 9 bases short, with 13 bases between. Germline CDR1 MNHEY, CDR2 SMNVEV (reference sequence). This CDR3 contains 12 residues. The CDR3 is CASRQGLGTQYF. The CDR3 DNA reads as TGTGCCAGCAGGCAGGGGTTGGGCACGCAGTATTTT.

The chain combines TRBV27 with TRBJ1-1; D remains unclear. Trimming stripped 5 bases from V and 1 base from J, with 14 bases between. The CDR3 loop spans 15 amino acids. CDR1 is MNHEY and CDR2 is SMNVEV in the germline V gene (reference sequence). The CDR3 protein is CASSTRSSKNTEAFF. Written as DNA, the CDR3 is TGTGCCAGCAGTACGAGGTCCTCCAAGAACACTGAAGCTTTCTTT.

This clone was recorded a few times. The chain couples TRBV2 to TRBJ2-1; 10 bases map to TRBD2. The CDR3 is made up of 15 amino acids. CDR1 and CDR2 (germline): SNHLY, FYNNEI. Unmatched junction bases numbered 7, after V lost 6 bases and J lost 5 bases. The CDR3 DNA sequence: TGTGCCAGCAGGCGGGAGCGGGAGGGAGACAATGAGCAGTTCTTC. It translates to CASRREREGDNEQFF. Full variable domain (missing parts from reference TRBV2 and TRBJ2-1): EPEVTQTPSHQVTQMGQEVILRCVPISNHLYFYWYRQILGQKVEFLVSFYNNEISEKSEIFDDQFSVERPDGSNFTLKIRSTKLEDSAMYFCASRREREGDNEQFFGPGTRLTVL.

The chain uses TRBV28 and TRBJ1-2; D is ambiguous. The germline gives CDR1 MDHEN, CDR2 SYDVKM. The CDR3 contains 14 residues. Trimming removed 3 bases at V and 1 base at J, with 9 bases between. The CDR3 coding sequence is TGTGCCAGCAGTTTTGTAAGGAGTAACTATGGCTACACCTTC. The encoded protein is CASSFVRSNYGYTF.

The chain links TRBV6-5 to TRBJ1-2; weak D call: TRBD1 (6 bases). Trimming left V 2 bases short and J 4 bases short, with 14 bases between. The CDR3 consists of 15 residues. CDR1 and CDR2 (germline): MNHEY, SVGAGI. In DNA form, the CDR3 reads TGTGCCAGCAGTTACCAACACCGGGACACCTATGGCTACACCTTC. Translation: CASSYQHRDTYGYTF.

CDR3 protein: CASSGTELNQPQHF. CDR3 DNA: TGTGCCAGCAGCGGGACCGAACTTAATCAGCCCCAGCATTTT. The V call is TRBV27, the J call TRBJ1-5; a possible D gene is TRBD1 (5 bases). Germline loops: CDR1 MNHEY, CDR2 SMNVEV (reference sequence). This CDR3 contains 14 residues. V was pared by 6 bases and J by 4 bases, with 13 bases between.

The rearrangement uses TRBV3-1 (or the pseudogene TRBV3-2) and TRBJ1-2; D is unclear. V dropped 0 bases and J dropped 8 bases, with 13 bases sitting between them. The CDR3 covers 14 residues. Germline V gives CDR1 LGHDT, CDR2 YNNKEL (reference sequence). The chain's CDR3 is CASSQEVVARGYTF. The DNA of the CDR3 is TGTGCCAGCAGCCAAGAAGTCGTTGCGCGGGGCTACACCTTC.

The genes are TRBV6-2 or TRBV6-3 and TRBJ2-6; D uncertain. Trimming shortened V by 2 bases and J by 3 bases, and 8 bases separated the two germline ends. CDR1 is MNHEY, CDR2 SVGEGT, per germline. The CDR3 has 15 residues. CDR3 sequence (DNA): TGTGCCAGCAGTTACGTGGGTGATGGGGCCAACGTCCTGACTTTC. Translated, it gives CASSYVGDGANVLTF.

The chain links TRBV27 to TRBJ2-7; 11 bases map to TRBD2. The CDR3 covers 17 residues. With 3 bases clipped from V and 3 bases from J, the junction kept 10 bases outside the gene matches. CDR1 is MNHEY and CDR2 is SMNVEV in the germline V gene (reference sequence). The CDR3 coding sequence is TGTGCCAGCAGTTTGTCTCTTAGGACTAGCGGGTTCTACGAGCAGTACTTC. This codes for CASSLSLRTSGFYEQYF.

The V gene is TRBV7-9, the J gene TRBJ2-3, with TRBD2 matching over 11 bases. The CDR3 spans 15 residues. Germline loops: CDR1 SEHNR, CDR2 FQNEAQ (reference sequence). Trimming removed 1 base from V and 8 bases from J; junction bases left unmatched: 5. CDR3 in amino acids: CASSLVTSGMVTQYF. In DNA, the CDR3 is TGTGCCAGCAGCTTAGTGACTAGCGGGATGGTTACGCAGTATTTT.